A selection of T cell receptor beta chains follows, all from one sample in a study of T-cell reconstitution after alpha-beta-depleted transplantation in children. TCRdb ran MiXCR on the PCR reads and lists one entry per CDR3 protein. The sample lists over 550,000 distinct CDR3 sequences; more than 9% were seen once. Sequences were derived from PBMCs from the stem cell graft donor, sampled from the stem cell graft. The receptors were sampled from a human donor who donated a stem cell graft to a child with acute myeloid leukemia. CDR3s include the opening cysteine and the closing phenylalanine or tryptophan. D genes are given only for firm matches. For some rows the clone size is stated as once, few or many, or as a class when expanded; others skip it.

clone size	J gene	D gene	V gene	CDR3 DNA	CDR3 protein
few	TRBJ2-5	NA	TRBV10-3	TGTGCCACCTGGGCACCTGAGGAGACCCAGTACTTC	CATWAPEETQYF
few	TRBJ1-1	TRBD1	TRBV29-1	TGCAGCGCCGGACAGGGATCGAACACTGAAGCTTTCTTT	CSAGQGSNTEAFF
many	TRBJ2-3	TRBD2	TRBV20-1	TGCAGTGCAGCCCGTCCTGGCGGGAGAGGCACAGATACGCAGTATTTT	CSAARPGGRGTDTQYF
many	TRBJ2-3	TRBD2	TRBV20-1	TGCAGTGCTAGAGATGACACTAGCGGGAGAGCAGATACGCAGTATTTT	CSARDDTSGRADTQYF
few	TRBJ2-1	NA	TRBV20-1	TGCAGTGCTAGAGACGCACGGGCGCGTGACAATGAGCAGTTCTTC	CSARDARARDNEQFF
few	TRBJ1-4	NA	TRBV6-2/TRBV6-3	TGTGCCAGCAGTAGCAGAACCCGACAGATCACTAATGAAAAACTGTTTTTT	CASSSRTRQITNEKLFF
few	TRBJ2-2	TRBD2	TRBV5-1	TGCGCCAGCAGCTCGGTTAGCGGGAGGGCCGGCGGGGAGCTGTTTTTT	CASSSVSGRAGGELFF
NA	TRBJ1-3	TRBD1	TRBV6-1	TGTGCCAGCAGTACCCGGGACAGTAAACTCTCTGGAAACACCATATATTTT	CASSTRDSKLSGNTIYF
NA	TRBJ2-4	TRBD1	TRBV28	TGTGCCAGCAGTTCCCCGGGACAGGGGGTTAACATTCAGTACTTC	CASSSPGQGVNIQYF
many	TRBJ2-3	NA	TRBV7-2	TGTGCCAGCAGCTTATCCCAAGATACGCAGTATTTT	CASSLSQDTQYF
NA	TRBJ2-7	TRBD2	TRBV30	TGTGCCTGGAGTGTCGGGACTAGCGGTTCCTACGAGCAGTACTTC	CAWSVGTSGSYEQYF
NA	TRBJ1-2	TRBD1	TRBV20-1	TGCAGTGCTAGAGACTCCGGGACAGGGGCCTATGGCTACACCTTC	CSARDSGTGAYGYTF
NA	TRBJ2-5	TRBD2	TRBV6-5	TGTGCCAGCAGTTACTCGACACAAAAAAGCGGGAGGGCCGGAGAGACCCAGTACTTC	CASSYSTQKSGRAGETQYF
NA	TRBJ1-4	NA	TRBV12-3/TRBV12-4	TGTGCCAGCAGGGAAGCAGATCGAGGGAGGTCTGGAGAAAAACTGTTTTTT	CASREADRGRSGEKLFF
many	TRBJ2-3	TRBD2	TRBV24-1	TGTGCCATCGGGACTAGCGGGAGAGGAACAGATACGCAGTATTTT	CAIGTSGRGTDTQYF
NA	TRBJ2-5	NA	TRBV7-8	TGTGCCAGCAGCTTGGGAAGGGCCTATGGGGAGACCCAGTACTTC	CASSLGRAYGETQYF